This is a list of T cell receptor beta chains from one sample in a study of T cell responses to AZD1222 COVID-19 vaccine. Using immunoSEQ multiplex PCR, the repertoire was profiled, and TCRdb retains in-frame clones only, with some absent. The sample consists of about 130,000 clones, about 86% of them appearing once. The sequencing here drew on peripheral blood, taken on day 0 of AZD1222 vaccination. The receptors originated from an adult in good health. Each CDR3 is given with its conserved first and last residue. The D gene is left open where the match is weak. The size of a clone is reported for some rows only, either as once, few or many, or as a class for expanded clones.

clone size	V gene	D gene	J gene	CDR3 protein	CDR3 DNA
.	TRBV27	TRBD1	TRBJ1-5	CASRLTGTGVFNQPQHF	TGTGCCAGCAGACTGACCGGGACAGGGGTCTTCAATCAGCCCCAGCATTTT
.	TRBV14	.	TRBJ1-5	CASSQDGAVQHF	TGTGCCAGCAGCCAAGACGGGGCGGTCCAGCATTTT
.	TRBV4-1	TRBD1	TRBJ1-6	CASSLGRGTGRNSPLHF	TGCGCCAGCAGCCTAGGAAGGGGGACAGGGAGGAATTCACCCCTCCACTTT
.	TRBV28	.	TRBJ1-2	CASSLEQRLHF	TGTGCCAGCAGTTTAGAACAAAGGCTTCACTTC
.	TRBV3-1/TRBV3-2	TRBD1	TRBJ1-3	CASRPPPGQGNTIYF	TGTGCCAGCAGGCCACCCCCGGGACAGGGAAACACCATATATTTT
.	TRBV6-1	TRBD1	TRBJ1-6	CASSEETGGAGSPLHF	TGTGCCAGCAGTGAAGAGACAGGGGGCGCAGGATCACCCCTCCACTTT
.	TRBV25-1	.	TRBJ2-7	CASSGWGAQSSYEQYF	TGTGCCAGCTCGGGATGGGGGGCACAGTCCTCCTACGAGCAGTACTTC
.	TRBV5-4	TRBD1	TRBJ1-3	CASSSRTGVGNTIYF	TGTGCCAGCAGCTCAAGGACAGGGGTTGGAAACACCATATATTTT
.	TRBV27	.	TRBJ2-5	CASSFGGSQETQYF	TGTGCCAGCAGTTTCGGAGGGTCCCAAGAGACCCAGTACTTC
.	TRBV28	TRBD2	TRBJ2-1	CAHNPGGRLYNEQFF	TGTGCTCACAACCCGGGGGGGAGACTCTACAATGAGCAGTTCTTC
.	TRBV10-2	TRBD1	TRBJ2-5	CASSTAGTEETQYF	TGCGCCAGCTCAACTGCCGGGACAGAAGAGACCCAGTACTTC
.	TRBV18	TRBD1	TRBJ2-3	CASLPTGMGTDTQYF	TGTGCCAGCTTACCGACAGGGATGGGCACAGATACGCAGTATTTT
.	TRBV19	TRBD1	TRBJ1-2	CASSRDRGVGGYTF	TGTGCCAGTAGCCGGGACAGGGGGGTTGGTGGCTACACCTTC
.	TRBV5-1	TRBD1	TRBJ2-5	CASRTGRNQETQYF	TGCGCCAGCCGGACAGGCCGAAACCAAGAGACCCAGTACTTC
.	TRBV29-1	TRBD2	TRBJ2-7	CSGGTSGARGEQYF	TGCAGCGGTGGGACTAGCGGGGCTCGGGGCGAGCAGTACTTC
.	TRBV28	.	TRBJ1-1	CASGIQGGLDTEAFF	TGTGCCAGCGGGATACAAGGGGGATTGGACACTGAAGCTTTCTTT
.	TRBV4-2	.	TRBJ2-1	CASSPWEFF	TGTGCCAGCAGCCCCTGGGAGTTCTTC
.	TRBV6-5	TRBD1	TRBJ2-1	CASSSRDRGDEQFF	TGTGCCAGCAGTAGCCGGGACAGGGGCGATGAGCAGTTCTTC
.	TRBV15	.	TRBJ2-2	CATKFSRGPGELFF	TGTGCCACCAAATTTAGTCGGGGACCCGGGGAGCTGTTTTTT
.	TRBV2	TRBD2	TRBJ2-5	CASRLTGGAVGETQYF	TGTGCCAGCAGGCTAACCGGGGGGGCGGTAGGGGAGACCCAGTACTTC
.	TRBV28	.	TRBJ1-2	CASRGWTRLTFYGYTF	TGTGCCAGCAGGGGATGGACGCGCCTAACATTCTATGGCTACACCTTC
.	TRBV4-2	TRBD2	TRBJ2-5	CASSQGLAGPQETQYF	TGTGCCAGCAGCCAGGGACTAGCGGGTCCACAAGAGACCCAGTACTTC
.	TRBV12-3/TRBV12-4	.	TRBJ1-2	CASSRGGYGYTF	TGTGCCAGCAGTCGAGGGGGCTATGGCTACACCTTC
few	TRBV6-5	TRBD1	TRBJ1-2	CASSSGTVVHGYTF	TGTGCCAGCAGTTCCGGGACAGTGGTTCATGGCTACACCTTC
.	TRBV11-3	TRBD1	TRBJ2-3	CASSPGQGGVYKTDTQYF	TGTGCCAGCAGCCCCGGACAGGGTGGCGTTTATAAAACAGATACGCAGTATTTT
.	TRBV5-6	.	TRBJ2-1	CASSFQANEQFF	TGTGCCAGCAGCTTCCAGGCTAATGAGCAGTTCTTC
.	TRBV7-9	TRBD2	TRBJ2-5	CASSLAGLAGETQYF	TGTGCCAGCAGCTTAGCCGGACTAGCTGGGGAGACCCAGTACTTC
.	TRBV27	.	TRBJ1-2	CASSPQGPSYGYTF	TGTGCCAGCAGTCCTCAGGGGCCCTCCTATGGCTACACCTTC
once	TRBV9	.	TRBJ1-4	CASSATGQNNEKLFF	TGTGCCAGCAGCGCAACGGGGCAGAATAATGAAAAACTGTTTTTT
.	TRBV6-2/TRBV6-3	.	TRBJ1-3	CASSAMADHSGNTIYF	TGTGCCAGCAGCGCTATGGCAGACCACTCTGGAAACACCATATATTTT
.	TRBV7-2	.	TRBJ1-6	CASSLLAGVNSPLHF	TGTGCCAGCAGCTTATTGGCAGGGGTAAATTCACCCCTCCACTTT
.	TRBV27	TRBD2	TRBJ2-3	CASSLSSGGYTDTQYF	TGTGCCAGCAGTTTATCTAGCGGGGGGTACACAGATACGCAGTATTTT
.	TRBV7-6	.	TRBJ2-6	CASSLEQGVGSLSGANVLTF	TGTGCCAGCAGCTTAGAACAAGGAGTAGGGTCCCTATCTGGGGCCAACGTCCTGACTTTC